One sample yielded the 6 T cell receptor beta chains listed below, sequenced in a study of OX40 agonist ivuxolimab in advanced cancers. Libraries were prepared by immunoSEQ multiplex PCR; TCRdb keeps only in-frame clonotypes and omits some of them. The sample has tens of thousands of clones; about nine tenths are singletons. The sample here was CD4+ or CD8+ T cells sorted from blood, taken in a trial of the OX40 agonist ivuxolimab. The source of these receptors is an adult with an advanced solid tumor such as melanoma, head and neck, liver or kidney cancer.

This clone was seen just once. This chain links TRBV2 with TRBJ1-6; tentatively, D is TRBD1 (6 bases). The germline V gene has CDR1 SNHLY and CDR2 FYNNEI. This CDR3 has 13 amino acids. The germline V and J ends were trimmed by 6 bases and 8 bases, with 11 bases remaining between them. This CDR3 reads CASRGTQDSPLHF. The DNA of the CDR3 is TGTGCCAGCAGAGGGACACAGGATTCACCCCTCCACTTT.

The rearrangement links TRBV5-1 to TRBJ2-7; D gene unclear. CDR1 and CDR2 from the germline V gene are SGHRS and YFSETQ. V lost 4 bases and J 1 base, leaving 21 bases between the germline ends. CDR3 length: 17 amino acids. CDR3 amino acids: CASSRSPLGGESYEQYF. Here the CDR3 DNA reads TGCGCCAGCAGCCGCTCTCCCCTGGGCGGCGAATCCTACGAGCAGTACTTC.

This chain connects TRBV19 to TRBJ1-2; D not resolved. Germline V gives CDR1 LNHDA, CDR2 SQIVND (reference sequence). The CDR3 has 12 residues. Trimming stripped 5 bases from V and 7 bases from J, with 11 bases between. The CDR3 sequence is CASSGSHGGYTF. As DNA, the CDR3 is TGTGCCAGTAGTGGATCCCACGGTGGCTACACCTTC.

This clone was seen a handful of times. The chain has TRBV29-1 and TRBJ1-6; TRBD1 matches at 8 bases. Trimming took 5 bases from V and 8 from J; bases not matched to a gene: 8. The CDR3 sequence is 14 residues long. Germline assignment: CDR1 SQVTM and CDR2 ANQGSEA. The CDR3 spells CSVRTGDRYSPLHF. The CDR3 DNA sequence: TGCAGCGTTCGTACGGGGGACAGGTATTCACCCCTCCACTTT.

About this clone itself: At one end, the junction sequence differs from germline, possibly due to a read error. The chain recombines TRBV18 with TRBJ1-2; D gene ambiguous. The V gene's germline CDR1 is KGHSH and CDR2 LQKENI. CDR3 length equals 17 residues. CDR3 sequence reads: CASSPQSAGKANSGYTF. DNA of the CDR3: TGTGCCAGCTCACCCCAGTCGGCGGGGAAGGCAAACTCTGGCTACACCTTC.

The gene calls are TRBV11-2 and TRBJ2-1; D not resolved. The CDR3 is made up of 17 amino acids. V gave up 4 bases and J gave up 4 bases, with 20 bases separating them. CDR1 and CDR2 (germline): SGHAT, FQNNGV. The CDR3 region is CASSSPWQSAIYNEQFF. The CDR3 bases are TGTGCCAGCAGCTCACCCTGGCAAAGCGCGATTTACAATGAGCAGTTCTTC. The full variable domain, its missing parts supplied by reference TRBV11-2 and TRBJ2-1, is EAGVAQSPRYKIIEKRQSVAFWCNPISGHATLYWYQQILGQGPKLLIQFQNNGVVDDSQLPKDRFSAERLKGVDSTLKIQPAKLEDSAVYLCASSSPWQSAIYNEQFFGPGTRLTVL.